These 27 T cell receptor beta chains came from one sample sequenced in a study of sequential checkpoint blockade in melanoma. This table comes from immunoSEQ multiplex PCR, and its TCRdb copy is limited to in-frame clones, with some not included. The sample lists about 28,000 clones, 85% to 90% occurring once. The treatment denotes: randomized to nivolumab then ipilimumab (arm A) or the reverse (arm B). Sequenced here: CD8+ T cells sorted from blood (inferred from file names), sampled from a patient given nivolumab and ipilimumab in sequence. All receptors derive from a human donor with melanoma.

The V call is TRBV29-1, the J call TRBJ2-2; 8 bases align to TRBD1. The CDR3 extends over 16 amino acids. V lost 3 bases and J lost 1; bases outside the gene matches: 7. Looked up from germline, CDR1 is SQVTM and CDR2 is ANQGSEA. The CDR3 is CSVDPPGTGNTGELFF. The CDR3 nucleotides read TGCAGCGTTGACCCACCCGGGACAGGGAACACCGGGGAGCTGTTTTTT.

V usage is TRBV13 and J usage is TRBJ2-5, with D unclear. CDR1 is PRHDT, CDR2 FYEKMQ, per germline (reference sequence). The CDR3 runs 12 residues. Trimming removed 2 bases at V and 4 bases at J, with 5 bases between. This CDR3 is CASSLSVETQYF. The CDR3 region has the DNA TGTGCCAGCAGCTTATCAGTAGAGACCCAGTACTTC.

In nucleotides, the CDR3 is TGTGCCAGCAATACCGGGACAGGGGGCCCATATGGCTACACCTTC. Protein sequence: CASNTGTGGPYGYTF. The chain links TRBV6-5 to TRBJ1-2; TRBD1 aligns across 12 bases. From germline, CDR1 is MNHEY and CDR2 SVGAGI. This CDR3 has 15 residues. Trimming at V came to 7 bases and at J to 5 bases, leaving 8 bases not matched to a gene.

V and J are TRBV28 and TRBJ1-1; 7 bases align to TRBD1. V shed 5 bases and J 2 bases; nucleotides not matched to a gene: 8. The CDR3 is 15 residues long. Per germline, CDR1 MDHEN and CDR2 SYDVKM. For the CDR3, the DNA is TGTGCCAGCAGTATAACCCAGGGGGGAAACACTGAAGCTTTCTTT. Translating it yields CASSITQGGNTEAFF.

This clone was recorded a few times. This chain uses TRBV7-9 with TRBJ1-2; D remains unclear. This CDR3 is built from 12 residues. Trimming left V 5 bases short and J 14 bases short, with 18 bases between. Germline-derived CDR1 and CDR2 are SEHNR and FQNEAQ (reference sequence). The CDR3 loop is CASSTSGGVITF. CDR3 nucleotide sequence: TGTGCCAGCAGCACTAGCGGCGGGGTAATTACCTTC.

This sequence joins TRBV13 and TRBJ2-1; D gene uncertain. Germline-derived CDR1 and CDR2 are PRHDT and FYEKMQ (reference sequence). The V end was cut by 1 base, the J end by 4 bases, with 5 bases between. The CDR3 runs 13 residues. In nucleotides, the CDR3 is TGTGCCAGCAGCTTAGAACGGTACAATGAGCAGTTCTTC. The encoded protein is CASSLERYNEQFF.

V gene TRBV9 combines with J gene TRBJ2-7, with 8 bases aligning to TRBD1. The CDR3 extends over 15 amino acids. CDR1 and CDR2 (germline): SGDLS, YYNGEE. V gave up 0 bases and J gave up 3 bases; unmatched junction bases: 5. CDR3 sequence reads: CASSVGQGSIYEQYF. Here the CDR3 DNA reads TGTGCCAGCAGCGTAGGACAGGGGAGTATCTACGAGCAGTACTTC.

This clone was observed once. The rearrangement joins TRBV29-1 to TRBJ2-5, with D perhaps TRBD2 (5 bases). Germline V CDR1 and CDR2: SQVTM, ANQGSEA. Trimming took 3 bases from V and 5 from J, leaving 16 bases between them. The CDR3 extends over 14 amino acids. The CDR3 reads CSVDSGIDGETQYF. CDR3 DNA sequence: TGCAGCGTTGATTCGGGGATAGATGGGGAGACCCAGTACTTC.

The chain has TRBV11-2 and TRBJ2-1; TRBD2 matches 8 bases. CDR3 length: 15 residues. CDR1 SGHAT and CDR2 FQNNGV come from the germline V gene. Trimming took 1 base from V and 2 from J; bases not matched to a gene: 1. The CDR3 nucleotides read TGTGCCAGCAGCTTAGCGGGGGGGCCCTACAATGAGCAGTTCTTC. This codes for CASSLAGGPYNEQFF.

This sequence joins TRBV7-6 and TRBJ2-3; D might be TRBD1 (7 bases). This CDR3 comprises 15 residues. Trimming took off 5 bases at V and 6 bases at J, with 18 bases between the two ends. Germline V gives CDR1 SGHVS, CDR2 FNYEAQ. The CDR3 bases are TGTGCCAGCAGCGTCGGAGGGGGCGGTGGGGATACGCAGTATTTT. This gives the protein CASSVGGGGGDTQYF. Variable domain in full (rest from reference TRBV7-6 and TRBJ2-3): GAGVSQSPRYKVTKRGQDVALRCDPISGHVSLYWYRQALGQGPEFLTYFNYEAQQDKSGLPNDRFSAERPEGSISTLTIQRTEQRDSAMYRCASSVGGGGGDTQYFGPGTRLTVL.

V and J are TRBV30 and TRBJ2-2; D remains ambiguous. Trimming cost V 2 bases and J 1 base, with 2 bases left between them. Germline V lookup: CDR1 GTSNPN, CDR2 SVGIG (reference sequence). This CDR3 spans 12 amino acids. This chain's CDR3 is CAWSQNTGELFF. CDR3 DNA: TGTGCCTGGAGTCAGAACACCGGGGAGCTGTTTTTT.

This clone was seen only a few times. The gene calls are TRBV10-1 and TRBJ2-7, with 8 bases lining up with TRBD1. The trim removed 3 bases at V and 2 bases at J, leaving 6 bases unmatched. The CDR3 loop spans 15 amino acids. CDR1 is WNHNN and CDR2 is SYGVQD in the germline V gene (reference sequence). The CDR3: CASSEVDRDAYEQYF. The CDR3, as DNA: TGCGCCAGCAGTGAAGTGGACAGGGATGCCTACGAGCAGTACTTC.

CDR3 in amino acids: CASSTLAGGPYNEQFF. In nucleotides, the CDR3 is TGTGCCAGCAGCACACTAGCGGGGGGGCCCTACAATGAGCAGTTCTTC. The chain couples TRBV7-9 to TRBJ2-1, with TRBD2 matching over 13 bases. The germline gives CDR1 SEHNR, CDR2 FQNEAQ (reference sequence). V lost 5 bases to trimming and J lost 2 bases; unmatched junction nucleotides: 3. The CDR3 is 16 residues long.

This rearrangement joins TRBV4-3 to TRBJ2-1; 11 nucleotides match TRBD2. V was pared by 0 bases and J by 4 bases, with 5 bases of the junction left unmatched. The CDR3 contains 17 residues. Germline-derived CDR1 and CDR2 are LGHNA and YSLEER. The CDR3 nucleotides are TGCGCCAGCAGCCAAGACCCGGGACTAGCGGAGTACAATGAGCAGTTCTTC. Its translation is CASSQDPGLAEYNEQFF.

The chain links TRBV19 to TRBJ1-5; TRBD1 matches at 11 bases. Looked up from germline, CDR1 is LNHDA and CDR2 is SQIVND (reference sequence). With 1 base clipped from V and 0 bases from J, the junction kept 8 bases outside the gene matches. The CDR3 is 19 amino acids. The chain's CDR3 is CASSIAGQGGSHSNQPQHF. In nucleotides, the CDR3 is TGTGCCAGTAGTATAGCGGGACAGGGGGGGTCTCATAGCAATCAGCCCCAGCATTTT.

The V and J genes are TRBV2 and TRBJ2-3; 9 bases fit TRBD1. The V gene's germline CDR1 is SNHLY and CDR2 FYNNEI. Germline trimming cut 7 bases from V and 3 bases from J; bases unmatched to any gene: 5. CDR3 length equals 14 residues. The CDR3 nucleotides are TGTGCCAGCAATCCGGGACAGGGTACAGATACGCAGTATTTT. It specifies CASNPGQGTDTQYF. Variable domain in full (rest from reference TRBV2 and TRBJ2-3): EPEVTQTPSHQVTQMGQEVILRCVPISNHLYFYWYRQILGQKVEFLVSFYNNEISEKSEIFDDQFSVERPDGSNFTLKIRSTKLEDSAMYFCASNPGQGTDTQYFGPGTRLTVL.

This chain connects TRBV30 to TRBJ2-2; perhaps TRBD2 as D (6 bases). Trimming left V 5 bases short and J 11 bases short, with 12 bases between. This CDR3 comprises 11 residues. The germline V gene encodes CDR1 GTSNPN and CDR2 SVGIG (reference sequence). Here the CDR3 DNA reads TGTGCCTGGGGGGGGATGGAAGAGCTGTTTTTT. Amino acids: CAWGGMEELFF.

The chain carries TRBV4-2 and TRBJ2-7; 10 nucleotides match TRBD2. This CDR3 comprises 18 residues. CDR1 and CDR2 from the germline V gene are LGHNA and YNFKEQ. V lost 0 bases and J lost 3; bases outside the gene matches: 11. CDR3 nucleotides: TGTGCCAGCAGCCAAGATCTAAGCGGGGGGGCCTCAGGCTACGAGCAGTACGTC. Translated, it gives CASSQDLSGGASGYEQYV.

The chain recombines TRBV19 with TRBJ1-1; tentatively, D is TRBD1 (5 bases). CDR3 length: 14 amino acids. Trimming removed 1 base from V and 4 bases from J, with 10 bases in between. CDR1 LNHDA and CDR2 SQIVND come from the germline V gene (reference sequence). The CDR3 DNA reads TGTGCCAGTAGTATAGCTGGGGGGTTCACTGAAGCTTTCTTT. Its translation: CASSIAGGFTEAFF.

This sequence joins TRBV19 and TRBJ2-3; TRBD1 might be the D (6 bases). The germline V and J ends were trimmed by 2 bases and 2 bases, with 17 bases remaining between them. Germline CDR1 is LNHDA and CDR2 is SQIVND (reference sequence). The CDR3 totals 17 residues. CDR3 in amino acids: CASSISEAGQNTDTQYF. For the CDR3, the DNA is TGTGCCAGTAGTATAAGTGAGGCAGGACAGAACACAGATACGCAGTATTTT.

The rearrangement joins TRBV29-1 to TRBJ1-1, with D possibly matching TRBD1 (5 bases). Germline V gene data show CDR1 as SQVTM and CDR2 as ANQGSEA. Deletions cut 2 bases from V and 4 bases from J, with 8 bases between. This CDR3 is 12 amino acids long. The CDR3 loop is CSVEIGGTEAFF. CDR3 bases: TGCAGCGTTGAAATCGGGGGCACTGAAGCTTTCTTT.

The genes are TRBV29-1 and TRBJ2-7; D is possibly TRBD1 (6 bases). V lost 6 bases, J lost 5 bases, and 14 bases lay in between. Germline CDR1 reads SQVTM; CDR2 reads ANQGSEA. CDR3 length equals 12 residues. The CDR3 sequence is CSVGAGEHEQYF. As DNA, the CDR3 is TGCAGCGTCGGTGCAGGGGAGCACGAGCAGTACTTC.

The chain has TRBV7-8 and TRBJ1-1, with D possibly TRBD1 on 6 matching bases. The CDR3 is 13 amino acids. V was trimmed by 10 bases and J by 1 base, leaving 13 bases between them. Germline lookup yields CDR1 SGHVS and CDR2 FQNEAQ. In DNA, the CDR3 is TGTGCCACCACAGTAGGGGGGAACACTGAAGCTTTCTTT. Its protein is CATTVGGNTEAFF. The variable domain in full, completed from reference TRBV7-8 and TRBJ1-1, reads GAGVSQSPRYKVAKRGQDVALRCDPISGHVSLFWYQQALGQGPEFLTYFQNEAQLDKSGLPSDRFFAERPEGSVSTLKIQRTQQEDSAVYLCATTVGGNTEAFFGQGTRLTVV.

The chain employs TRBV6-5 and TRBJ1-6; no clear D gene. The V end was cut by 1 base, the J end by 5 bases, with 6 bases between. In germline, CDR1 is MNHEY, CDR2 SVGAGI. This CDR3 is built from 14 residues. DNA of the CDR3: TGTGCCAGCAGTTACTTCGACAATAATTCACCCCTCCACTTT. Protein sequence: CASSYFDNNSPLHF.

Written as DNA, the CDR3 is TGTGCCAGCAGTAGGGAGGATTCCTACGAGCAGTACGTC. Translated, it gives CASSREDSYEQYV. The chain employs TRBV13 and TRBJ2-7; D may be TRBD2 (6 bases). Germline CDR1 and CDR2: PRHDT and FYEKMQ (reference sequence). The CDR3 has 13 amino acids. The V gene lost 6 bases and the J gene lost 1 base, with 10 bases spanning the gap.

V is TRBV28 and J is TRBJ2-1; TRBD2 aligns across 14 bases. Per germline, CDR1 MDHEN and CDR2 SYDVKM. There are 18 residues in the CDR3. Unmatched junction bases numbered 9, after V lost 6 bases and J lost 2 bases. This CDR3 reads CASSTGLAGVGTYNEQFF. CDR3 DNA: TGTGCCAGCAGCACGGGACTAGCGGGAGTCGGCACCTACAATGAGCAGTTCTTC.

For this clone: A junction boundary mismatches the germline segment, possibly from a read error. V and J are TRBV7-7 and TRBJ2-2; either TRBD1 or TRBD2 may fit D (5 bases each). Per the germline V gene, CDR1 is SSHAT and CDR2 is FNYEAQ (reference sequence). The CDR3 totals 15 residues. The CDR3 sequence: CASSLGTGGVGELFF. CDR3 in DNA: TGTGCTAGCAGCTTAGGGACCGGAGGAGTCGGGGAGCTGTTTTTT. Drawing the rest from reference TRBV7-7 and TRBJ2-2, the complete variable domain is GAGVSQSPRYKVTKRGQDVTLRCDPISSHATLYWYQQALGQGPEFLTYFNYEAQPDKSGLPSDRFSAERPEGSISTLTIQRTEQRDSAMYRCASSLGTGGVGELFFGEGSRLTVL.